The clone carrying this T cell receptor beta chain was observed many times. Its antigen is unidentified. The sample is drawn from a study of response to subunit inactivated influenza vaccine. CDR1 SNHLY and CDR2 FYNNEI come from the germline V gene. Trimming took 5 bases from V and 3 from J, leaving 11 bases between them. This CDR3 spans 15 amino acids. Each CDR3 protein is one row after TCRdb ran MiXCR on the RT-PCR reads. The sample includes about 580,000 distinct CDR3 sequences, around 15% of them seen just once. Study conclusions and caveats: The authors suggested that few new T cells are recruited per seasonal influenza vaccination.

This TCR came from a man aged 50-60 years who received an inactivated influenza vaccine. This sequence joins TRBV2 and TRBJ2-6, with D perhaps being TRBD1 or TRBD2 (5 bases each). Sequencing used PBMCs from blood, obtained 11 to 12 days after vaccination. In DNA form, the CDR3 reads TGTGCCAGCAGTCCGTCGGGGCTTGGGGCCAACGTCCTGACTTTC. Translated, it gives CASSPSGLGANVLTF.